This T cell receptor beta chain was identified in a study of T cell responses to AZD1222 COVID-19 vaccine. The study, taken as a whole, reports: Spike regions recognized by vaccine-associated CD4 TCRs spanned the protein, led by 160-218 and 743-854. The donors showed a predominance of white British ancestry and of females, with possible underestimation of clonal diversity. Spike-specific TCR breadth and depth went up after people got two AZD1222 doses.

Only in-frame clones appear in the TCRdb table, and some are missing; sequencing was by immunoSEQ multiplex PCR. The data contain tens of thousands of clones, around 86% of them singletons. Worth noting for this clone: Its antigen is undetermined.

Pooled together were second doses at about 4 or about 12 weeks. Material: peripheral blood, obtained 28 days after the second AZD1222 dose. This TCR came from an adult who received the AZD1222 COVID-19 vaccine.

CDR3 DNA: TGCGCCAGCAGCTTGGAGGGTACCCTGGGGGACATTCAGTACTTC. Amino acids: CASSLEGTLGDIQYF. The chain links TRBV5-1 to TRBJ2-4; D possibly uses TRBD1 or TRBD2 (5 bases each). This CDR3 comprises 15 residues. V dropped 0 bases and J dropped 8 bases, with 15 bases sitting between them. Germline CDR1 reads SGHRS; CDR2 reads YFSETQ.